This section outlines one T cell receptor (beta chain) sequence together with its context. What this receptor recognizes is not known. No base quality information exists; no much larger clone differs at one position. The sample belongs to a study of shared clonotypes between healthy human individuals (dated by TCRdb to 2020 to 2021). Background for the entire study: A few men and a couple of women, aged 18 to 49 years, made up the cohort. Per donor, leukapheresis produced somewhere between about 0.9 and 10 billion PBMCs. For each donor, CD4 naive and CD4 memory were each run on three plates, CD8 naive on two plates, and CD8 memory on one plate. Blood TCR repertoires of about 5 healthy adults were deeply sequenced to estimate repertoire size and the extent of clonotype sharing between individuals. To increase sequencing depth and limit assay-specific biases, different laboratories used diverse techniques to prepare libraries and sequence TCR repertoires.

The paper as a whole reports these results and caveats: Incomplete sequencing was indicated by rarefaction of sorted-subset datasets, despite the large sequencing depth. Larger estimated clonotype richness was generally found for naive subsets than for memory subsets. Sharing across several donors was observed for approximately 5% of naive CD4, over 3% of naive CD8, roughly 2.4% of memory CD4, and roughly 0.4% of memory CD8 clonotypes. Because the study included only a small number of donors, the genetic and exposure-history diversity represented was limited. Only blood was sampled, and tissue TCR repertoires likely differ from those in blood. Pairwise subsampling indicated that sequencing depth was expected to affect the degree of clonotype sharing among donors. Higher generation probabilities were observed for clonotypes shared by all four sorted-subset donors than for non-shared clonotypes.

CD8 naive samples were obtained by positive selection for CCR7 among CD45RO-negative cells, yielding a CD45RA+CCR7+ population from which TemRA cells were excluded. Donors were healthy HIV-negative adults with no recently reported acute infections or vaccinations. All donors were Caucasian adults living in Nashville, Tennessee, USA. After blood collection by leukapheresis, PBMCs were isolated using Ficoll-Histopaque density gradient centrifugation and then cryopreserved in the vapor phase of liquid nitrogen. Analytical flow cytometry was used to check the purity and quantity of every magnetically sorted T cell population. Each sorted fraction had its genomic DNA isolated and then quantified by UV absorbance on a Nanodrop 2000c. TCR CDR3 regions were amplified from genomic DNA by multiplex PCR using the deep immunoSEQ assay. Extracted genomic DNA from each cell subset was spread evenly across all wells of several immunoSEQ 96-well plates, with each plate serving as a replicate. Each replicate PCR for sorted subsets received around 200 ng genomic DNA, equal to roughly 30,000 T cell genomes. The purified libraries were quantified using a Qubit 3.0 fluorometer, sized with a Bioanalyzer 2100, and then quantified again using the KAPA Library Quantification kit. Each immunoSEQ 96-well plate was sequenced on its own single-read 150-cycle Illumina NextSeq 550 flow cell. The study's processing was this. Because only junctional sequences without quality scores were contained in the immunoSEQ output, filtering matching that applied to full-length reads could not be performed. To assign V/J genes and CDR3, sequences were annotated using PyIR, a Python wrapper for IgBLAST v1.9, with IMGT germline references. Reads were removed for weak V/J assignments (E-value above 1e-6), missing CDR3, stop codons, out-of-frame junctions, or ambiguous translated residues. V3J clonotypes were defined by identical inferred V gene, J gene, and CDR3 amino acid sequence. To compute the percentage overlap between repertoires, the number of shared unique clonotypes was divided by the size of the smaller repertoire. Repertoire richness was assessed with RTK rarefaction, the Chao1 estimator, and Recon v2.1 estimates of unobserved clonotypes. For all TCRbeta clonotypes obtained by the gDNA method from a handful of donors, generation probabilities were computed with OLGA. TCRdb took over this immuneACCESS table, retaining in-frame rearrangements with V and J assigned. Such tables are incomplete; in checked studies, under half of the missing clones stem from an unresolved V gene, and the remainder is unexplained. V and J calls and clone size follow that table, whereas D and trimming were derived from the DNA. A total of 2 million to 2.5 million clones appear in this sample, 85% to 95% of them only once. The ten top clones hold around 1.1% of the sample.

The CDR3 sequence holds 15 residues, the cysteine and phenylalanine included. Solely the CDR3 DNA is kept, with 45 bases framed from the first base. Relative to germline, V is 7 bases shorter and J is 1 base shorter, with 15 bases between their ends. Based on the germline V gene, the CDR1 and CDR2 sequences are MNHEY and SVGAGI. The rearrangement combines TRBV6-5 with TRBJ2-3, with the D gene call left open. This sequence originates from a man in his late teens or twenties in good health. Sequenced: naive CD8+ T cells sorted from blood. Read against the paper, the sample's cell subset or site label means: CD45RA+CCR7+. The base sequence is TGTGCCAGCACCTCAGGCCCCTTTCGCACAGATACGCAGTATTTT. This is translated as CASTSGPFRTDTQYF.